The rows below give T cell receptor beta chains drawn from one sample of a study of T cells in Graves' hyperthyroidism and ophthalmopathy. Each CDR3 protein gets one entry after TCRdb re-called the multiplex PCR reads with MiXCR. The data contain roughly 93,000 distinct CDR3 sequences, around 50% of them singletons. Source material: blood. Receptor source: a woman aged 40-49 years with Graves' hyperthyroidism. The CDR3 runs from the conserved cysteine through the conserved F or W. The D gene is left open where the match is weak. Clone sizes are given selectively: once, few, many, or a class where the clone is expanded.

clone size	V gene	D gene	J gene	CDR3 DNA	CDR3 protein
few	TRBV6-6	NA	TRBJ2-2	TGTGCCAGCAGTTCCCACTACCAGACCAGGCGCGGGGAGCTGTTTTTT	CASSSHYQTRRGELFF
many	TRBV7-7	NA	TRBJ2-5	TGTGCCAGCACCCCGGGACTGGGAGTCGAGACCCAGTACTTC	CASTPGLGVETQYF
NA	TRBV4-1	NA	TRBJ2-7	TGCGCCAGCAGCCTTGCGGAGGGGGCCTCCTACGAGCAGTACTTC	CASSLAEGASYEQYF
many	TRBV20-1	TRBD2	TRBJ2-7	TGCAGTGCTAGGGAAATAGCGGGGCCCTCCTACGAGCAGTACTTC	CSAREIAGPSYEQYF
NA	TRBV7-9	TRBD1	TRBJ2-6	TGTGCCAGCAAGCAGGGGGTGCTCTCTGGGGCCAACGTCCTGACTTTC	CASKQGVLSGANVLTF
NA	TRBV12-3/TRBV12-4	NA	TRBJ2-2	TGTGCCAGCAGTTACACCAGACTAGTCCCCGGGGAGCTGTTTTTT	CASSYTRLVPGELFF
once	TRBV7-2	NA	TRBJ2-5	TGTGCCAGCAGCTTAGGCATGGGGTGGGAGACCCAGTACTTC	CASSLGMGWETQYF
many	TRBV7-2	TRBD2	TRBJ2-5	TGTGCCAGCAGCTTAGCCCTAGCGGGAGGCCGAGAGACCCAGTACTTC	CASSLALAGGRETQYF
many	TRBV7-3	NA	TRBJ1-1	TGTGCCAGCAGCTTTCGGGGGAACACTGAAGCTTTCTTT	CASSFRGNTEAFF
once	TRBV7-9	TRBD1	TRBJ2-2	TGTGCCAGCAGTCCCGGGACAGGGGGCGAGAGGTTTTTT	CASSPGTGGERFF
many	TRBV12-3/TRBV12-4	NA	TRBJ1-1	TGTGCCAGCAGTCCGGACACTGAAGCTTTCTTT	CASSPDTEAFF
NA	TRBV5-4	NA	TRBJ1-6	TGTGCCAGCAGCGTAGCAGGGCGGGACGCCTATAATTCACCCCTCCACTTT	CASSVAGRDAYNSPLHF
many	TRBV19	NA	TRBJ1-1	TGTGCCAGTAGTATAGATCATTGGGGAGAAGCTTTCTTT	CASSIDHWGEAFF
many	TRBV5-1	NA	TRBJ2-2	TGCGCCAGCAGCCCGCGGCCCCGAATCTCCACCGGGGAGCTGTTTTTT	CASSPRPRISTGELFF
NA	TRBV7-2	NA	TRBJ1-1	TGTGCCAGCAGCTTATTTGGGGTTGGAATGAACACTGAAGCTTTCTTT	CASSLFGVGMNTEAFF
NA	TRBV20-1	TRBD2	TRBJ2-5	TGCAGTGCTAAGTCGCGGACTAGCGGGAGGGCGAACTGGGAGGAGACCCAGTACTTC	CSAKSRTSGRANWEETQYF
many	TRBV5-1	TRBD1	TRBJ1-1	TGCGCCAGCAGCGCCAGACAGGGCGGCACTGAAGCTTTCTTT	CASSARQGGTEAFF
many	TRBV2	TRBD2	TRBJ2-3	TGTGCCAGCAGTAGGACTAGGGTCCGCACAGATACGCAGTATTTT	CASSRTRVRTDTQYF
many	TRBV2	NA	TRBJ1-5	TGTGCCAGCAGGCTCAGGGGCGGCGGGAGCAATCAGCCCCAGCATTTT	CASRLRGGGSNQPQHF
NA	TRBV29-1	NA	TRBJ1-1	TGCAGCGGGCAGGTTAACACTGAAGCTTTCTTT	CSGQVNTEAFF
NA	TRBV7-9	TRBD1	TRBJ1-3	TGTGCCAGCAGCCAGGGACAGGGCTCTGGAAACACCATATATTTT	CASSQGQGSGNTIYF
NA	TRBV7-2	NA	TRBJ2-2	TGTGCCAGCAGCTTTCGAGGGAAAATCGGGGAGCTGTTTTTT	CASSFRGKIGELFF
NA	TRBV20-1	TRBD1	TRBJ2-5	TGCAGTGCTGCCCGGACAGGTCCGGAGACCCAGTACTTC	CSAARTGPETQYF
NA	TRBV10-3	TRBD1	TRBJ2-7	TGTGCCATCAGTCGGGGACAGCCCTACGAGCAGTACTTC	CAISRGQPYEQYF
NA	TRBV15	TRBD2	TRBJ2-3	TGTGCCACCAGCCTCATCGCGGGAGGGGCAGATACGCAGTATTTT	CATSLIAGGADTQYF
many	TRBV9	NA	TRBJ1-6	TGTGCCAGCAGCGTAGAAGGGGGGGACGCCTATAATTCACCCCTCCACTTT	CASSVEGGDAYNSPLHF
NA	TRBV6-1	TRBD2	TRBJ2-6	TGTGCCAGCGTGGCTAGCGGGAGGGATGGGGCCAACGTCCTGACTTTC	CASVASGRDGANVLTF
many	TRBV6-5	NA	TRBJ1-1	TGTGCCAGCAGTTACGGGGGACGCGGCACTGAAGCTTTCTTT	CASSYGGRGTEAFF
NA	TRBV7-9	NA	TRBJ1-2	TGTGCCAGCAGCCCTCCGGGACATTTAAACTATGGCTACACCTTC	CASSPPGHLNYGYTF
NA	TRBV29-1	NA	TRBJ2-6	TGCAGCGTCTCACGTGGGCCTAGCACTGAAGCTTTC	CSVSRGPSTEAF
NA	TRBV9	NA	TRBJ1-6	TGTGCCAGCAGCGTAGCATTCGATACATTTTCACCCCTCCACTTT	CASSVAFDTFSPLHF
many	TRBV7-2	TRBD2	TRBJ2-5	TGTGCCAGCAGCTTAGTGGGGGGGGTAGCGTCTCAAGAGACCCAGTACTTC	CASSLVGGVASQETQYF
NA	TRBV7-2	TRBD2	TRBJ2-7	TGTGCCAGCAGCCGGTGGACTAGCGGGACCTCCTACGAGCAGTACTTC	CASSRWTSGTSYEQYF
NA	TRBV7-2	NA	TRBJ1-1	TGTGCCAGCAGCTTAGGAGGGGGAGCTTTCTTT	CASSLGGGAFF
NA	TRBV20-1	NA	TRBJ2-2	TGCAGTGCTAAGGGGGGACAGCTGAACACCGGGGAGCTGTTTTTT	CSAKGGQLNTGELFF
NA	TRBV5-1	NA	TRBJ2-5	TGCGCCAGCAGCACCGGAATTTATGGGGGCCAAGAGACCCAGTACTTC	CASSTGIYGGQETQYF
many	TRBV12-3/TRBV12-4	NA	TRBJ1-1	TGTGCCAGCAGTTTAGAAGGGAATGCTTTCTTT	CASSLEGNAFF
many	TRBV12-3/TRBV12-4	TRBD1	TRBJ2-7	TGTGCCAGCAGTACGACAGGGGCCCCGGAGGAGTACTTC	CASSTTGAPEEYF
many	TRBV27	TRBD1	TRBJ1-5	TGTGCCAGCAGTTTATTATACAGGGGTAGCAATCAGCCCCAGCATTTT	CASSLLYRGSNQPQHF
once	TRBV2	NA	TRBJ1-2	TGTGCCAGCAGTATTCTGAGGGGAAACTATGGCTACACCTTC	CASSILRGNYGYTF
NA	TRBV15	TRBD1	TRBJ1-2	TGTGCTAGAGATCGCAGGGGGCTAGGCTATGGCTACACCTTC	CARDRRGLGYGYTF
NA	TRBV19	NA	TRBJ2-7	TGTGCCAGCTCACCACCAGGGTTCTTAGCAAATTCCTACGAGCAGTACTTC	CASSPPGFLANSYEQYF
many	TRBV20-1	NA	TRBJ1-5	TGCAGTGCGATTCCAGGGGCGGGGGGCAATCAGCCCCAGCATTTT	CSAIPGAGGNQPQHF
NA	TRBV9	NA	TRBJ1-2	TGTGCCAGCAGTGCGGACAGCTCCCTGGGGTATGGCTACACCTTC	CASSADSSLGYGYTF